The 5 T cell receptor beta chains reported below all come from one sample, sequenced in a study of blood T cell repertoires in COVID-19. Assay used: immunoSEQ multiplex PCR; TCRdb lists only in-frame clones, some missing. This table has tens of thousands of clones, roughly nine tenths appearing once. The sample was peripheral blood. These receptor sequences come from a man between 60 and 70 years old with acute or convalescent COVID-19.

This sequence joins TRBV5-1 and TRBJ2-2; weak D call: TRBD2 (5 bases). Trimming cost V 4 bases and J 6 bases, with 16 bases left between them. Germline CDR1 is SGHRS and CDR2 is YFSETQ. The CDR3 has 15 amino acids. The DNA for the CDR3 is TGCGCCAGCAGCCTGGTCGGGTTCGGGGCCGGGGAGCTGTTTTTT. Its protein is CASSLVGFGAGELFF.

V gene TRBV7-8 combines with J gene TRBJ1-1; TRBD1 is a possible D gene (5 bases). Germline V gene lookup returns CDR1 SGHVS and CDR2 FQNEAQ. The CDR3 extends over 14 amino acids. V shed 1 base and J shed 6 bases, with 12 bases lying between them. The CDR3: CASSLEGQRAEAFF. In nucleotides, the CDR3 is TGTGCCAGCAGCTTAGAAGGACAACGAGCTGAAGCTTTCTTT.

In its sample, this clone was seen once. The gene calls are TRBV29-1 and TRBJ1-3; 9 bases agree with TRBD1. CDR3 length: 12 residues. Germline V lookup: CDR1 SQVTM, CDR2 ANQGSEA. V dropped 7 bases and J dropped 8; count of bases not matched to a gene: 6. The CDR3 nucleotides read TGCAGCGCTGGGACAGGGACCGACACCATATATTTT. Protein: CSAGTGTDTIYF.

This rearrangement joins TRBV7-2 to TRBJ2-3; possible D gene TRBD1, 6 bases. CDR3 length: 16 residues. Trimming removed 5 bases from V and 2 bases from J, with 17 bases in between. Looked up from germline, CDR1 is SGHTA and CDR2 is FQGNSA. CDR3 region: CASSHDSQGYTDTQYF. The DNA of the CDR3 is TGTGCCAGCAGCCACGACTCACAGGGATACACAGATACGCAGTATTTT.

This sequence joins TRBV5-1 and TRBJ2-2; D is ambiguous. V lost 0 bases, J lost 0 bases, and 6 bases lay in between. The germline CDR1 and CDR2 sequences are SGHRS and YFSETQ. This CDR3 has 15 amino acids. CDR3 loop: CASSLAPANTGELFF. In DNA, the CDR3 is TGCGCCAGCAGCTTGGCTCCCGCGAACACCGGGGAGCTGTTTTTT.